Listed below are T cell receptor beta chains from one sample, sequenced in a study of T-cell reconstitution after alpha-beta-depleted transplantation in children. TCRdb reprocessed the PCR reads via MiXCR and lists one record per CDR3 protein. The data contain roughly 570,000 distinct CDR3 sequences, roughly 30% of them singletons. The sample was PBMCs, taken before TCRalphabeta/CD19-depleted stem cell transplant. The receptors were gathered from a boy under two years old with Wiskott-Aldrich syndrome, due to receive a stem cell transplant. Each CDR3 is given with its conserved first and last residue. The order of the fields is J gene, V gene, D gene, clone size, CDR3 length, CDR3 protein, CDR3 DNA. D genes are given only for firm matches. Only part of the rows carry a size: once, few, many, or a class if the clone is expanded.

TRBJ2-1 TRBV19 . . 18 CASSRGVVGAISYNEQFF TGTGCCAGTAGTAGGGGGGTCGTAGGGGCGATTTCCTACAATGAGCAGTTCTTC
TRBJ2-5 TRBV7-3 TRBD1 . 15 CASSLTGTGVETQYF TGTGCCAGCAGCTTAACCGGGACAGGAGTGGAGACCCAGTACTTC
TRBJ1-5 TRBV12-3/TRBV12-4 . many 13 CASSWRGEQPQHF TGTGCCAGCAGTTGGAGGGGGGAACAGCCCCAGCATTTT
TRBJ2-7 TRBV29-1 . . 14 CSVASLLGVGEEYF TGCAGCGTTGCAAGCCTCCTGGGGGTAGGTGAGGAGTACTTC
TRBJ2-7 TRBV20-1 . . 15 CSARGPGPMGYEQYF TGCAGTGCTAGAGGGCCGGGCCCGATGGGTTACGAGCAGTACTTC
TRBJ2-5 TRBV6-5 . . 14 CASSYTKNKETQYF TGTGCCAGCAGTTACACGAAGAACAAAGAGACCCAGTACTTC
TRBJ1-1 TRBV25-1 . . 13 CASSEGEYTEAFF TGTGCCAGCAGTGAAGGGGAGTACACTGAAGCTTTCTTT
TRBJ2-3 TRBV11-2 TRBD2 few 17 CASSLVGGSASTDTQYF TGTGCCAGCAGCTTAGTGGGCGGGAGCGCTAGCACAGATACGCAGTATTTT
TRBJ1-6 TRBV5-1 TRBD1 . 14 CASSLGQGPSPLHF TGCGCCAGCAGCTTGGGACAGGGTCCTTCACCCCTCCACTTT
TRBJ2-1 TRBV29-1 TRBD2 . 14 CSVDPSGRSNEQFF TGCAGCGTTGACCCTAGCGGGAGGTCCAATGAGCAGTTCTTC
TRBJ1-1 TRBV3-1 . few 17 CASSQSDRRIRSTEAFF TGTGCCAGCAGCCAATCTGATCGTCGGATAAGGAGCACTGAAGCTTTCTTT
TRBJ2-3 TRBV2 TRBD2 . 14 CASTASGRADTQYF TGTGCCAGCACGGCTAGCGGGAGAGCAGATACGCAGTATTTT
TRBJ2-2 TRBV12-3/TRBV12-4 TRBD1 . 16 CASSATRDRLTGELFF TGTGCCAGCAGTGCTACGAGGGACAGACTCACCGGGGAGCTGTTTTTT
TRBJ2-3 TRBV18 TRBD2 few 15 CASSPTSEPTDTQYF TGTGCCAGCTCACCGACTAGCGAACCCACAGATACGCAGTATTTT
TRBJ2-1 TRBV29-1 . few 14 CSVEGVAGLNEQFF TGCAGCGTTGAAGGGGTTGCGGGCCTCAATGAGCAGTTCTTC
TRBJ2-3 TRBV5-1 . few 17 CASSLDPYPTSTDTQYF TGCGCCAGCAGCTTGGATCCCTACCCTACGAGCACAGATACGCAGTATTTT
TRBJ1-2 TRBV28 . few 15 CASSSSGTSNYGYTF TGTGCCAGCAGCTCCTCGGGGACGTCTAACTATGGCTACACCTTC
TRBJ1-3 TRBV5-5 TRBD1 . 14 CASSPTGDGNTIYF TGTGCCAGCAGCCCGACAGGGGATGGAAACACCATATATTTT
TRBJ2-2 TRBV11-2 TRBD2 few 16 CASSQGLAPNTGELFF TGTGCCAGCAGCCAGGGACTAGCCCCGAACACCGGGGAGCTGTTTTTT